Listed below are T cell receptor beta chains from one sample, sequenced in a study of T-cell reconstitution after alpha-beta-depleted transplantation in children. TCRdb used MiXCR to reprocess the PCR reads, holding one entry per CDR3 protein. The data show about 610,000 distinct CDR3 sequences, 8% to 11% seen once. The sequencing used PBMCs from the stem cell graft donor, collected from the stem cell graft. These receptor sequences come from a human donor who donated a stem cell graft to a child with acute myeloid leukemia. Both conserved end residues are part of each CDR3. Fields, in order: V gene, clone size, D gene, J gene, CDR3 protein, CDR3 DNA. D genes are given only for firm matches. Not all rows give a size; the values are once, few, many and, for expanded clones, a class.

>TRBV29-1|few|NA|TRBJ1-2
CSAITGNGYTF
TGCAGCGCAATCACAGGGAATGGCTACACCTTC
>TRBV6-2/TRBV6-3|NA|NA|TRBJ2-7
CASSSNRDNDYEQYF
TGTGCCAGCAGCTCCAACCGGGACAATGATTACGAGCAGTACTTC
>TRBV4-3|few|TRBD1|TRBJ1-2
CASRPDRDLDGYTF
TGCGCCAGCAGACCAGACAGGGATCTTGATGGCTACACCTTC
>TRBV29-1|many|TRBD2|TRBJ2-5
CSVDPGRAETQYF
TGCAGCGTTGATCCAGGGAGGGCAGAGACCCAGTACTTC
>TRBV27|NA|NA|TRBJ2-7
CASSLRTGGQALVQYF
TGTGCCAGCAGTTTAAGAACGGGAGGACAGGCATTGGTGCAGTACTTC
>TRBV7-2|few|NA|TRBJ2-7
CASSFSGYSYEQYF
TGTGCCAGCAGCTTTTCAGGGTACTCCTACGAGCAGTACTTC
>TRBV29-1|few|TRBD1|TRBJ1-1
CSVEWGQKAFF
TGCAGCGTGGAGTGGGGACAGAAAGCTTTCTTT
>TRBV11-2|many|NA|TRBJ2-1
CASSQVEGRRFF
TGTGCCAGCAGCCAAGTGGAAGGCAGGCGGTTCTTC
>TRBV9|many|TRBD1|TRBJ2-2
CASSSDRVTGELFF
TGTGCCAGCAGCTCGGACAGGGTCACCGGGGAGCTGTTTTTT
>TRBV6-2/TRBV6-3|many|TRBD1|TRBJ2-6
CASSDPGGAGANVLTF
TGTGCCAGCAGCGATCCAGGGGGCGCTGGGGCCAACGTCCTGACTTTC
>TRBV5-1|few|NA|TRBJ2-3
CASSGGGGGTDTQYF
TGCGCCAGCAGCGGAGGAGGAGGCGGCACAGATACGCAGTATTTT
>TRBV7-8|NA|NA|TRBJ1-4
CAAGAGPNEKLFF
TGTGCCGCGGGGGCAGGACCTAATGAAAAACTGTTTTTT
>TRBV10-3|NA|NA|TRBJ2-1
CAISESSPNEQFF
TGTGCCATCAGTGAGTCAAGCCCCAATGAGCAGTTCTTC
>TRBV20-1|NA|NA|TRBJ2-3
CSARATFAIRDTQYF
TGCAGTGCTAGAGCCACCTTTGCAATACGAGATACGCAGTATTTT
>TRBV12-3/TRBV12-4|few|TRBD2|TRBJ2-7
CASSLRNKRGTYEQYF
TGTGCCAGCAGTTTACGAAACAAGCGGGGAACCTACGAGCAGTACTTC
>TRBV3-1|few|TRBD2|TRBJ2-2
CASSGTSGTNTGELFF
TGTGCCAGCAGCGGGACTAGCGGGACGAACACCGGGGAGCTGTTTTTT